The present TCR beta chain was sequenced within a study of cytomegalovirus exposure and HLA in healthy donors. Here immunoSEQ multiplex PCR was the method, and the copy in TCRdb shows in-frame clones only, minus some. Of roughly 120,000 clones listed, roughly 93% are singletons. General study points: Whilst most TCR sequences proved rare, a subset of public TCRs occurred across many donors.

This CDR3 is built from 11 residues. The V gene end was trimmed by 6 bases and the J gene end by 9 bases; junction bases not matched to a gene: 5. Per the germline V gene, CDR1 is DFQATT and CDR2 is SNEGSKA (reference sequence). As for this clone: Antigen specificity is unknown.

This receptor was identified in a woman aged 18-35 years in good health and CMV-seronegative. The sequencing sample was made of PBMCs. This sequence joins TRBV20-1 and TRBJ2-1, with 7 bases matching TRBD1. CDR3 sequence reads: CSAPTGVEQFF. The CDR3 region has the DNA TGCAGTGCCCCCACAGGGGTTGAGCAGTTCTTC.